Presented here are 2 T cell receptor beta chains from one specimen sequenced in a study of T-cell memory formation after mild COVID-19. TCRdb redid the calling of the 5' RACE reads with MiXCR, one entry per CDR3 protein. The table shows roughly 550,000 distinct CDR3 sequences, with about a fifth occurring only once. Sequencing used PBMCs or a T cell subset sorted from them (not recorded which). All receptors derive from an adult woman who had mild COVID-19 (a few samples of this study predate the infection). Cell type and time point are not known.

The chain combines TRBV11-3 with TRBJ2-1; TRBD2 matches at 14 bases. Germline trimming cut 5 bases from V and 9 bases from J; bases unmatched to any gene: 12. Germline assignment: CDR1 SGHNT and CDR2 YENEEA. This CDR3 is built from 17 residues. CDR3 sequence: CASSNEKGTSGSVEQFF. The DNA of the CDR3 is TGTGCCAGCAGCAACGAAAAGGGGACTAGCGGGAGCGTTGAGCAGTTCTTC.

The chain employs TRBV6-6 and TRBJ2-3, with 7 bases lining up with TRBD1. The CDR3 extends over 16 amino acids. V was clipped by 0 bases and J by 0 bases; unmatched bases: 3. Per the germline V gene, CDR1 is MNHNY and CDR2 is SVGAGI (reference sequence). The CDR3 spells CASSYSGTASTDTQYF. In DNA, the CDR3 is TGTGCCAGCAGTTACTCCGGGACAGCCAGCACAGATACGCAGTATTTT.